The 3 T cell receptor beta chains reported below all come from one sample, sequenced in a study of T cells in Graves' hyperthyroidism and ophthalmopathy (dated by TCRdb to the late 2010s). Library generation was performed with multiplex PCR. Sequencing relied on an Illumina HiSeq 2000. The TCR beta CDR3 regions were amplified from the RNA transcripts. The TCR CDR3 was subjected to a first round of RT-PCR using the HTBI primer set and the Qiagen OneStep RT-PCR kit. TCRdb reran the public reads through fastp at Q25 and MiXCR, keeping productive beta chains. Rows with a matching CDR3 protein are joined into one entry that keeps the most common DNA and genes. For this sample the table gives roughly 350,000 distinct CDR3 sequences, of which roughly an eighth were detected only once. Around 32% of the sample is in the top ten clones. Sequenced: blood. The receptors come from a woman aged 40 to 49 with Graves' ophthalmopathy.

This clonotype was seen at least ten times. The chain joins TRBV6-1 to TRBJ1-5, with 9 positions matching TRBD1. J was trimmed by 5 bases and V by 7 bases; bases with no gene match: 18. This CDR3 is built from 18 residues. Germline V CDR1 and CDR2: MNHNS, SASEGT. CDR3 region: CASKNRDREVILYQPQHF. For the CDR3, the DNA is TGTGCCAGCAAGAACCGGGACAGGGAGGTTATTTTGTATCAGCCCCAGCATTTT.

There are many counts of this clonotype. The gene calls are TRBV20-1 and TRBJ1-6, with a tentative D call TRBD1 (5 bases). With 7 bases removed from V and 13 bases from J, the gap between germline ends came to 17 bases. CDR1 and CDR2 from the germline V gene are DFQATT and SNEGSKA (reference sequence). The CDR3 covers 12 residues. The CDR3 spells CSGGTASSPLHF. In DNA form, the CDR3 reads TGCAGTGGGGGCACGGCGTCGTCCCCCCTCCACTTT.

This clonotype was observed at least ten times. J is TRBJ1-3 and V is TRBV2; D is ambiguous. The CDR3 runs to 14 residues. Trimming took 3 bases from V and 0 from J, leaving 6 bases between them. Germline values: CDR1 SNHLY, CDR2 FYNNEI. CDR3 nucleotide sequence: TGTGCCAGCAGTGAGTCCCGCTCTGGAAACACCATATATTTT. As protein: CASSESRSGNTIYF.